This T cell receptor beta chain was captured in a study of CD8 T cells in Susac syndrome. Germline V gives CDR1 LNHDA, CDR2 SQIVND (reference sequence). The CDR3 sequence is 15 residues long. V lost 8 bases and J lost 3, with 20 bases in between. While CD8+ and CD4+ T cells were isolated negatively, TEMRA cells were enriched by FACS. A single count supports this clonotype. The authors reverse transcribed about 0.45 to 1 ug RNA with random hexamers. Multiplex PCR with immunoSEQ amplified the TCR beta CDR3 across 54 Vbeta and 13 Jbeta. TCRdb independently ran MiXCR on the immunoSEQ multiplex PCR reads; one entry per CDR3 protein. The data contain around 300,000 distinct CDR3 sequences, around 92% of them singletons.

This sequence was found in a human donor with multiple sclerosis. The chain links TRBV19 to TRBJ2-7; D is ambiguous. The sequencing input was CD4+ T cells from PBMCs. The CDR3: CASQIFWTLCYEQYF. CDR3 coding DNA: TGTGCCAGTCAAATCTTTTGGACGCTCTGCTACGAGCAGTACTTC.